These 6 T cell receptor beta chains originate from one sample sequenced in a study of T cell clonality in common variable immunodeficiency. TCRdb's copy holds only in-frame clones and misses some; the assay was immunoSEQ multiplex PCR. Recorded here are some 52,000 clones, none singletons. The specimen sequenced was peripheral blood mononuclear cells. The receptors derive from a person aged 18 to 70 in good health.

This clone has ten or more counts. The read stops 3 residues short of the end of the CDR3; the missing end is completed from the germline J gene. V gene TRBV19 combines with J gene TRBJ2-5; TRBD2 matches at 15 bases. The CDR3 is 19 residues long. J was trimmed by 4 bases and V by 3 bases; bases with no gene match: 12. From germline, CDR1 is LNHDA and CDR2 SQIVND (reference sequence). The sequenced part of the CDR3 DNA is TGTGCCAGTAGTATCAGGGGACTAGCGGGAGGATCGGTTGCAGAGACC. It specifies CASSIRGLAGGSVAET. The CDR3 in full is CASSIRGLAGGSVAETQYF.

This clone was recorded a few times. CDR3 bases read: TGTGCCAGCAGTGGTCCCGGGACAGGACCCTACGAG. It codes for CASSGPGTGPYE. Given in full, the CDR3 is CASSGPGTGPYEQYF. The rearrangement joins TRBV6-2 or TRBV6-3 to TRBJ2-7; TRBD1 matches 8 bases. Coverage ceases 3 residues before the CDR3 finishes, and the germline J gene fills in the end. This CDR3 contains 15 residues. V was clipped by 5 bases and J by 2 bases; unmatched bases: 8. Germline V gene sequence: CDR1 MNHEY, CDR2 SVGEGT.

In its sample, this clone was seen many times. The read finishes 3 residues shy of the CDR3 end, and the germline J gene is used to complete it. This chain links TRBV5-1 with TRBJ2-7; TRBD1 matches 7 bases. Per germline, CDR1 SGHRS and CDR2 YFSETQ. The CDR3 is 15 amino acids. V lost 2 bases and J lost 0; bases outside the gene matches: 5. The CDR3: CASSLGQVSSYEQYF. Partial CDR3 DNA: TGCGCCAGCAGCTTAGGACAGGTGAGCTCCTACGAG.

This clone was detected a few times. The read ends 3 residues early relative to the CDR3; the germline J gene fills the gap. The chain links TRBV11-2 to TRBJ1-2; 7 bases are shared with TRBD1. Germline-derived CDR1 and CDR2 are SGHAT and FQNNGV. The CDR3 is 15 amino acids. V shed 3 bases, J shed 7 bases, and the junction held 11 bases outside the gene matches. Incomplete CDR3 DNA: TGTGCCAGCAGCTTGGGGACAGAGGGCATCGGTGGC. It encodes CASSLGTEGIGG. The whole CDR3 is CASSLGTEGIGGYTF.

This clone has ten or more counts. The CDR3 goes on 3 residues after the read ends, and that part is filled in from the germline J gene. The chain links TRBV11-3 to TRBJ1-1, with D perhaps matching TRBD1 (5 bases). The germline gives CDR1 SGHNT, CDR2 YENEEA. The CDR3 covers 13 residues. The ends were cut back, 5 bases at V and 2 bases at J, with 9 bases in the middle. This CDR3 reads CASSTRTNTEAFF. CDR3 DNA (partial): TGTGCCAGCAGCACCAGGACAAACACTGAA.

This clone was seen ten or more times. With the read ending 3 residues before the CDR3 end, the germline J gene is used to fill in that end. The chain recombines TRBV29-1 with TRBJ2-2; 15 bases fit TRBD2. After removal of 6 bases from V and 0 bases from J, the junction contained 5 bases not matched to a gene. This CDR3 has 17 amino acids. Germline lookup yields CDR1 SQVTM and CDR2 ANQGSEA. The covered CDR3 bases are TGCAGCGTCGGAGGGACTAGCGGGAGGCCGAACACCGGGGAG. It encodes CSVGGTSGRPNTGE. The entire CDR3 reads CSVGGTSGRPNTGELFF.